The 24 T cell receptor beta chains below come from one sample, sequenced in a study of response to subunit inactivated influenza vaccine. From the RT-PCR reads, TCRdb called clonotypes with MiXCR, one entry per CDR3 protein. The sample contains about 620,000 distinct CDR3 sequences, about an eighth of which appear only once. The sequencing used PBMCs from blood, collected on the day of vaccination. These receptors originate from a man aged 50 to 59 who received an inactivated influenza vaccine.

Note on this clonotype: The junction and the germline gene differ at one end; a read error may be behind it. This sequence joins TRBV6-2 or TRBV6-3 and TRBJ2-6, with D possibly being TRBD2 (6 bases). CDR3 length: 19 amino acids. CDR1 MNHEY and CDR2 SVGEGT come from the germline V gene. CDR3 amino acids: CASSNSVGRTRSGANVLTF. The DNA for the CDR3 is TGTGCCAGCAGTAACTCCGTTGGGAGGACACGTTCTGGGGCCAACGTCCTGACTTTC.

This clonotype came up a few times. The chain has TRBV18 and TRBJ2-1; 8 bases match TRBD1. The germline gives CDR1 KGHSH, CDR2 LQKENI. The J segment lost 6 bases and the V segment lost 6 bases, leaving 7 bases of the junction unmatched. This CDR3 spans 14 amino acids. The CDR3: CASSRGQGSNEQFF. The CDR3 region has the DNA TGTGCCAGCTCCCGCGGACAGGGCTCCAATGAGCAGTTCTTC.

This clonotype was detected only a few times. This rearrangement joins TRBV7-2 to TRBJ1-4, with 8 positions matching TRBD1. This CDR3 contains 14 residues. Losses at the gene ends were 4 bases for V and 4 bases for J; bases not matched to a gene: 2. CDR1 SGHTA and CDR2 FQGNSA come from the germline V gene. As DNA, the CDR3 is TGTGCCAGCAGCTCGGGACAGGTTAATGAAAAACTGTTTTTT. It specifies CASSSGQVNEKLFF. Full variable domain (remainder filled in from reference TRBV7-2 and TRBJ1-4): GAGVSQSPSNKVTEKGKDVELRCDPISGHTALYWYRQSLGQGLEFLIYFQGNSAPDKSGLPSDRFSAERTGGSVSTLTIQRTQQEDSAVYLCASSSGQVNEKLFFGSGTQLSVL.

This rearrangement joins TRBV29-1 to TRBJ2-1; TRBD2 matches 11 bases. The junction had 9 bases not matched to a gene; V was cut back by 7 bases and J by 7 bases. CDR3 length equals 14 residues. Germline values: CDR1 SQVTM, CDR2 ANQGSEA. The CDR3 DNA follows: TGCAGCGCCAGAAGGACTAGCGGGCTGAATGAGCAGTTCTTC. The encoded protein is CSARRTSGLNEQFF.

V and J are TRBV5-1 and TRBJ2-2; D assignment may be TRBD1 or TRBD2 (7 bases each). Germline assignment: CDR1 SGHRS and CDR2 YFSETQ. The CDR3 runs 16 residues. The V gene lost 4 bases and the J gene lost 3 bases, with 16 bases spanning the gap. For the CDR3, the DNA is TGCGCCAGCAGCAGGGGGGGGACAGCGGACACCGGGGAGCTGTTTTTT. Translated, it gives CASSRGGTADTGELFF.

The rearrangement links TRBV4-3 to TRBJ2-5; D remains unclear. There are 15 residues in the CDR3. Trimming pared 1 base from V and 5 bases from J, leaving 14 bases between. Looked up from germline, CDR1 is LGHNA and CDR2 is YSLEER. DNA for the CDR3: TGCGCCAGCAGCCAAGGAAATACGTACCCTGAGACCCAGTACTTC. This translates into CASSQGNTYPETQYF.

The CDR3 DNA is TGTGCCAGCAGCACCGGGGCTGTCTCTGGGGCCAACGTCCTGACTTTC. Its protein product is CASSTGAVSGANVLTF. This sequence joins TRBV5-5 and TRBJ2-6; D may be TRBD1 or TRBD2 (5 bases each). Germline-derived CDR1 and CDR2 are SGHKS and YYEKEE (reference sequence). V was clipped by 4 bases and J by 0 bases, with 11 bases between them. This CDR3 has 16 residues.

This clonotype was counted only a few times. The chain is built from TRBV11-2 and TRBJ2-2, with 8 bases identical to TRBD2. This CDR3 has 18 residues. The trim removed 3 bases at V and 6 bases at J, leaving 15 bases unmatched. Germline CDR1 is SGHAT and CDR2 is FQNNGV. The CDR3 loop is CASSFRSLAGSPAGELFF. The DNA for the CDR3 is TGTGCCAGCAGCTTTCGTTCCTTAGCGGGGTCCCCCGCCGGGGAGCTGTTTTTT.

The chain carries TRBV30 and TRBJ2-7; 9 bases line up with TRBD1. The CDR3 is made up of 15 amino acids. The germline gives CDR1 GTSNPN, CDR2 SVGIG (reference sequence). V shed 3 bases, J shed 1 base, and the junction held 7 bases outside the gene matches. The DNA of the CDR3 is TGTGCCTGGAGGTCCGGGACAGGGATTTCCTACGAGCAGTACTTC. As protein: CAWRSGTGISYEQYF.

The J gene is TRBJ2-5, the V gene TRBV6-5, with D possibly matching TRBD2 (6 bases). The V gene's germline CDR1 is MNHEY and CDR2 SVGAGI. Trimming took 0 bases from V and 4 from J, leaving 12 bases between them. The CDR3 contains 15 residues. In DNA, the CDR3 is TGTGCCAGCAGTTACTCGTTGACCGGGAGAGAGACCCAGTACTTC. The encoded protein is CASSYSLTGRETQYF.

The CDR3 DNA reads as TGTGCCAGCGCTGGCGGGAAGGGTGGAAACATTCAGTACTTC. This gives the protein CASAGGKGGNIQYF. The J gene is TRBJ2-4, the V gene TRBV11-2, with TRBD2 as a possible D gene (6 bases). The CDR3 consists of 14 residues. Germline V gene data show CDR1 as SGHAT and CDR2 as FQNNGV. V lost 8 bases to trimming and J lost 6 bases, with 17 bases between them.

The chain carries TRBV14 and TRBJ1-2; D uncertain. V was cut by 0 bases and J by 4 bases, with 21 bases left in between. The CDR3 runs to 18 residues. Germline V gene lookup returns CDR1 SGHDN and CDR2 FVKESK. The CDR3 DNA is TGTGCCAGCAGCCAAGATCCTTTTGATAGCCGGATGACCTATGGCTACACCTTC. Protein: CASSQDPFDSRMTYGYTF. The whole variable domain, filled in from reference TRBV14 and TRBJ1-2, reads EAGVTQFPSHSVIEKGQTVTLRCDPISGHDNLYWYRRVMGKEIKFLLHFVKESKQDESGMPNNRFLAERTGGTYSTLKVQPAELEDSGVYFCASSQDPFDSRMTYGYTFGSGTRLTVV.

V usage is TRBV7-2 and J usage is TRBJ2-1; TRBD2 aligns across 11 bases. CDR1 and CDR2 from the germline V gene are SGHTA and FQGNSA. The CDR3 consists of 16 residues. Trimming cost V 6 bases and J 8 bases; bases outside gene matches: 12. The chain's CDR3 is CASSTTGTSGGYEQFF. The CDR3 DNA is TGTGCCAGCAGTACAACCGGGACTAGCGGAGGGTATGAGCAGTTCTTC.

The V call is TRBV20-1, the J call TRBJ1-1; D ambiguous. V was cut by 4 bases and J by 1 base, with 19 bases left in between. CDR3 length: 16 amino acids. Germline lookup yields CDR1 DFQATT and CDR2 SNEGSKA (reference sequence). DNA for the CDR3: TGCAGTGCTAAGGCGTTTCGGGAAGGGCCGAACACTGAAGCTTTCTTT. Translating gives CSAKAFREGPNTEAFF.

This clonotype has more than one count but fewer than ten. This chain uses TRBV20-1 with TRBJ2-1; 9 bases line up with TRBD2. The trim removed 6 bases at V and 3 bases at J, leaving 6 bases unmatched. CDR3 size: 14 residues. Germline V gene sequence: CDR1 DFQATT, CDR2 SNEGSKA (reference sequence). CDR3 DNA sequence: TGCAGTGCCCATCGGACTAGCGTCTACAATGAGCAGTTCTTC. Its translation is CSAHRTSVYNEQFF.

This chain connects TRBV20-1 to TRBJ2-1; D possibly corresponds to TRBD2 (6 bases). Germline CDR1 reads DFQATT; CDR2 reads SNEGSKA (reference sequence). CDR3 length equals 15 residues. The V end lost 0 bases, the J end lost 2 bases, and 11 bases lay between the germline ends. The chain's CDR3 is CSAREDGLTYNEQFF. DNA for the CDR3: TGCAGTGCTAGAGAGGACGGACTAACCTACAATGAGCAGTTCTTC.

This clonotype occurred many times. The germline gene is not matched at one end of the junction; a read error may be the cause. The chain couples TRBV5-1 to TRBJ2-5; D remains ambiguous. CDR1 is SGHRS and CDR2 is YFSETQ in the germline V gene. The CDR3 is 12 residues long. Here the CDR3 DNA reads TGTGCCAGCAGCTTGACCGGAGAGACCCAGTACTTC. Its translation is CASSLTGETQYF.

This clonotype was detected only a few times. The chain uses TRBV5-1 and TRBJ2-3; 9 bases are shared with TRBD1. The CDR3 has 14 amino acids. Germline CDR1 SGHRS, CDR2 YFSETQ. V lost 7 bases and J lost 2; bases outside the gene matches: 5. The CDR3 reads CASSTGGNTDTQYF. The CDR3 DNA reads as TGCGCCAGCTCGACAGGGGGGAACACAGATACGCAGTATTTT.

A few counts support this clonotype. This chain uses TRBV20-1 with TRBJ2-5; TRBD1 aligns across 9 bases. The CDR3 spans 13 residues. Germline trimming cut 5 bases from V and 5 bases from J; bases unmatched to any gene: 6. The germline gives CDR1 DFQATT, CDR2 SNEGSKA (reference sequence). In DNA, the CDR3 is TGCAGTGCTGGCCGACAGGGGGGGGAGACCCAGTACTTC. This translates into CSAGRQGGETQYF.

This clonotype was counted at least ten times. The genes are TRBV5-5 and TRBJ2-2; 9 nucleotides match TRBD1. From germline, CDR1 is SGHKS and CDR2 YYEKEE (reference sequence). This CDR3 is 15 amino acids long. V dropped 3 bases and J dropped 7; count of bases not matched to a gene: 7. The CDR3 DNA reads as TGTGCCAGCAGCTGGGGACAGGGTGGAAACGGGGAGCTGTTTTTT. Residues: CASSWGQGGNGELFF. The full variable domain, in which reference TRBV5-5 and TRBJ2-2 provide the parts outside the CDR3, is DAGVTQSPTHLIKTRGQQVTLRCSPISGHKSVSWYQQVLGQGPQFIFQYYEKEERGRGNFPDRFSARQFPNYSSELNVNALLLGDSALYLCASSWGQGGNGELFFGEGSRLTVL.

There are a few counts of this clonotype. The V call is TRBV7-2, the J call TRBJ2-3; tentative D call: TRBD2 (6 bases). V was shortened by 0 bases and J by 5 bases, with 18 bases between the two germline ends. Per germline, CDR1 SGHTA and CDR2 FQGNSA. The CDR3 is 17 residues long. The CDR3 protein is CASSLASRGGMGDTQYF. CDR3 in DNA: TGTGCCAGCAGCTTAGCGAGTCGGGGAGGCATGGGAGATACGCAGTATTTT.

The table lists this clonotype with many counts. The rearrangement links TRBV24-1 to TRBJ2-1; 8 bases agree with TRBD2. V dropped 1 base and J dropped 0; count of bases not matched to a gene: 1. The CDR3 loop spans 16 amino acids. Germline CDR1 and CDR2: KGHDR and SFDVKD. The CDR3 nucleotides read TGTGCCACCAGTGATTTAACTAGCGGCTCCTACAATGAGCAGTTCTTC. It encodes CATSDLTSGSYNEQFF.

This clonotype has just a few counts. The chain has TRBV20-1 and TRBJ2-7; 11 bases agree with TRBD2. V lost 3 bases and J lost 3; bases outside the gene matches: 4. The CDR3 has 14 amino acids. Per germline, CDR1 DFQATT and CDR2 SNEGSKA (reference sequence). In DNA, the CDR3 is TGCAGTGCTAGCCTAGCGGGGGGCGTCTACGAGCAGTACTTC. The encoded protein is CSASLAGGVYEQYF.

The chain has TRBV19 and TRBJ1-1; weak D call: TRBD1 (5 bases). The CDR3 loop spans 14 amino acids. The V gene lost 3 bases and the J gene lost 0 bases, with 8 bases spanning the gap. CDR1 and CDR2 (germline): LNHDA, SQIVND (reference sequence). Here the CDR3 DNA reads TGTGCCAGTAGTATCACAGGACTGAACACTGAAGCTTTCTTT. It yields the protein CASSITGLNTEAFF.